This T cell receptor beta chain originates from a study of cytomegalovirus exposure and HLA in healthy donors. Overall study findings and caveats: A later analysis reported that several of the most significant clusters appeared to be linked to common viral pathogens, among them Epstein-Barr virus.

With respect to this clone: What it binds is unknown.

The PCR was carried out with 60 Vbeta primers and 13 Jbeta primers. Sequencing used immunoSEQ multiplex PCR; TCRdb keeps in-frame clones, though not all of them. The table shows about 160,000 clones, with around 79% occurring only once. V shed 3 bases, J shed 4 bases, and the junction held 3 bases outside the gene matches. Germline values: CDR1 KGHSH, CDR2 LQKENI. This CDR3 contains 15 residues. Each donor's status was that of a healthy bone marrow donor. Nominal health characterized the donors when sampled, though unrecorded immune exposures were likely. The sequence derives from a woman between 40 and 55 years old in good health and CMV-seronegative. The chain has TRBV18 and TRBJ2-6; 7 bases line up with TRBD1. The sample consisted of PBMCs. CDR3 residues: CASSPGQAGANVLTF. The CDR3 nucleotides are TGTGCCAGCTCACCCGGACAGGCAGGGGCCAACGTCCTGACTTTC.